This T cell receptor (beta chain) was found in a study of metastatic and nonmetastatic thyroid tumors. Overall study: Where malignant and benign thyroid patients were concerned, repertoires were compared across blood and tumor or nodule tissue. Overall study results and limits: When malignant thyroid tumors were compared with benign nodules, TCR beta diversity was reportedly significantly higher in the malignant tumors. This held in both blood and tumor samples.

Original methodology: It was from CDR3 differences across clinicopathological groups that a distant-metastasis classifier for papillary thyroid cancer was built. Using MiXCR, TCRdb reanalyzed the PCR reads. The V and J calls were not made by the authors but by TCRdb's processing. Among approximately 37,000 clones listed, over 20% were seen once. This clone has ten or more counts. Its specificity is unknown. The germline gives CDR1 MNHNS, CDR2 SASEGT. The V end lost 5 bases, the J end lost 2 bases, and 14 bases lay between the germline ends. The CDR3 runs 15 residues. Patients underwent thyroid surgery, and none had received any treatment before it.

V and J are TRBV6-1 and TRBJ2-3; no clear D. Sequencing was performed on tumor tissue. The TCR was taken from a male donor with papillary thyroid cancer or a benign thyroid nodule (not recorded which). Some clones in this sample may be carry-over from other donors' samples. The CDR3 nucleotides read TGTGCCAGCAGTAGAACCCAGCCGTCCACAGATACGCAGTATTTT. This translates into CASSRTQPSTDTQYF.